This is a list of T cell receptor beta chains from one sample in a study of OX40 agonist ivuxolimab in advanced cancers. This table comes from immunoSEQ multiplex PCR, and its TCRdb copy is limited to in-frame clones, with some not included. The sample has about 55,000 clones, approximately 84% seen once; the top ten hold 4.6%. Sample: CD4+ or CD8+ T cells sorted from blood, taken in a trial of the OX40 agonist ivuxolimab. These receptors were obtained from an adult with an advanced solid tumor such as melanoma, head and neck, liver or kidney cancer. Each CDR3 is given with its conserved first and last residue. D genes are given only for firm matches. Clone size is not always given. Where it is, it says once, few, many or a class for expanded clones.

CASSGQGVGEQFF,TGTGCCAGCTCGGGACAGGGTGTGGGTGAGCAGTTCTTC,TRBV7-2,TRBD1,.,TRBJ2-1
CASSMVPGVQYF,TGTGCCAGTAGTATGGTCCCCGGGGTACAGTACTTC,TRBV19,.,.,TRBJ2-7
CASSLGDGYTF,TGTGCCAGCAGCTTAGGGGATGGCTACACCTTC,TRBV7-8,.,.,TRBJ1-2
CASNRGAPTGELFF,TGTGCCAGCAACCGGGGAGCCCCCACCGGGGAGCTGTTTTTT,TRBV6-5,.,.,TRBJ2-2
CASSEALLFGANVLTF,TGTGCCAGCAGTGAAGCGCTTCTGTTTGGGGCCAACGTCCTGACTTTC,TRBV2,.,once,TRBJ2-6
CASSYMGGGNTIYF,TGTGCCAGCAGTTACATGGGAGGCGGAAACACCATATATTTT,TRBV6-5,.,few,TRBJ1-3
CASSRDRGREETQYF,TGTGCCAGCAGCCGGGACAGGGGGAGGGAGGAGACCCAGTACTTC,TRBV11-2,TRBD1,.,TRBJ2-5
CASSLGGTETQYF,TGTGCCAGCAGCTTAGGAGGGACTGAGACCCAGTACTTC,TRBV11-3,.,few,TRBJ2-5
CASSLSWGSNQPQHF,TGCGCCAGCAGCTTGTCTTGGGGGAGCAATCAGCCCCAGCATTTT,TRBV5-1,.,.,TRBJ1-5
CASGGNSNQPQHF,TGTGCCAGCGGCGGGAATAGCAATCAGCCCCAGCATTTT,TRBV28,.,.,TRBJ1-5
CASSYPSHQETQYF,TGTGCCAGCAGTTACCCTAGCCACCAAGAGACCCAGTACTTC,TRBV6-6,.,.,TRBJ2-5
CASSLHENEKLFF,TGTGCCAGCAGCTTACACGAGAATGAAAAACTGTTTTTT,TRBV11-2,.,once,TRBJ1-4
CASSQAPGQVNYGYTF,TGCGCCAGCAGCCAAGCCCCTGGACAGGTGAACTATGGCTACACCTTC,TRBV4-1,TRBD1,.,TRBJ1-2
CASSFSDKPFYNEQFF,TGTGCCAGCAGCTTTAGCGACAAACCCTTTTACAATGAGCAGTTCTTC,TRBV7-2,.,once,TRBJ2-1
CASSLGYGRGYQETQYF,TGTGCCAGCAGTTTAGGGTACGGCAGGGGGTACCAAGAGACCCAGTACTTC,TRBV27,TRBD1,.,TRBJ2-5
CASSRDFTDTQYF,TGTGCCAGCAGCCGGGACTTCACAGATACGCAGTATTTT,TRBV5-6,.,.,TRBJ2-3
CASSLEREGFDEQYF,TGTGCCAGCAGCCTGGAGCGGGAGGGCTTCGACGAGCAGTACTTC,TRBV11-2,TRBD2,once,TRBJ2-7
CASSALAAGPTDTQYF,TGTGCCAGCAGTGCTCTAGCGGCTGGACCCACAGATACGCAGTATTTT,TRBV6-1,TRBD2,.,TRBJ2-3
CASSLGLAGRLDYEQYF,TGTGCCAGCAGCCTCGGACTAGCGGGGAGGTTAGACTACGAGCAGTACTTC,TRBV7-2,TRBD2,.,TRBJ2-7
CASSDVVVVEAFF,TGTGCCAGCAGTGACGTGGTGGTGGTTGAAGCTTTCTTT,TRBV6-1,.,.,TRBJ1-1
CASSLGASTDTQYF,TGTGCCAGCAGCTTAGGAGCGAGCACAGATACGCAGTATTTT,TRBV11-3,.,.,TRBJ2-3
CASRMTGFSGNTIYF,TGTGCCAGCAGGATGACAGGGTTCTCTGGAAACACCATATATTTT,TRBV6-5,TRBD1,.,TRBJ1-3
CASSGFGGGRTDTQYF,TGTGCCAGCAGTGGGTTTGGGGGAGGGAGGACAGATACGCAGTATTTT,TRBV25-1,TRBD2,.,TRBJ2-3
CASSLQTSRLDNEQFF,TGTGCCAGCAGCTTACAGACTAGCAGGTTAGACAATGAGCAGTTCTTC,TRBV11-3,TRBD2,.,TRBJ2-1
CASSVSQGGSRADTQYF,TGTGCCAGCAGCGTGTCGCAAGGGGGTAGTAGGGCAGATACGCAGTATTTT,TRBV9,.,.,TRBJ2-3
CASSEAGGRGSDTQYF,TGTGCCAGCAGCGAGGCAGGGGGCCGTGGCTCAGATACGCAGTATTTT,TRBV9,TRBD1,.,TRBJ2-3
CASNPGQGWSGYTF,TGTGCCAGCAACCCGGGACAGGGTTGGTCTGGCTACACCTTC,TRBV6-1,TRBD1,.,TRBJ1-2
CASSTGGGSSYNEQFF,TGTGCCAGCAGTACGGGGGGAGGGAGCTCCTACAATGAGCAGTTCTTC,TRBV27,TRBD2,.,TRBJ2-1
CASSSDGSNYEQYF,TGTGCCAGCAGTTCAGACGGCAGTAACTACGAGCAGTACTTC,TRBV11-3,.,medium-sized,TRBJ2-7
CASSSRGIGELFF,TGCGCCAGCAGCTCTAGGGGGATCGGGGAGCTGTTTTTT,TRBV5-1,.,.,TRBJ2-2
CASSTGAPSPLHF,TGTGCCAGCAGTACAGGGGCTCCTTCACCCCTCCACTTT,TRBV2,TRBD1,few,TRBJ1-6
CASSQESGRAGTQYF,TGCGCCAGCAGCCAAGAAAGCGGGAGGGCCGGGACCCAGTACTTC,TRBV4-3,TRBD2,.,TRBJ2-5
CASSSVYEQYF,TGTGCCAGCAGTTCAGTTTACGAGCAGTACTTC,TRBV6-1,.,once,TRBJ2-7
CASSLGGPNQPQHF,TGTGCCAGCAGCTTAGGCGGGCCCAATCAGCCCCAGCATTTT,TRBV11-2,.,.,TRBJ1-5
CASSTQGWVEETQYF,TGTGCCAGCAGTACCCAGGGTTGGGTGGAAGAGACCCAGTACTTC,TRBV6-5,.,.,TRBJ2-5
CASSIASDRKDYGYTF,TGTGCCAGTAGTATAGCCTCGGACAGGAAGGACTATGGCTACACCTTC,TRBV19,TRBD1,once,TRBJ1-2
CSVGGPLISYEQYF,TGCAGCGTTGGGGGTCCCCTTATCTCCTACGAGCAGTACTTC,TRBV29-1,.,once,TRBJ2-7
CASSSGLTDTQYF,TGTGCCAGCAGTTCCGGGCTCACAGATACGCAGTATTTT,TRBV11-3,.,.,TRBJ2-3
CASSRQGWSYTF,TGTGCCAGCAGCCGACAGGGTTGGAGCTACACCTTC,TRBV7-2,TRBD1,once,TRBJ1-2
CASSLASGASNQPQHF,TGTGCCAGCAGCTTAGCGTCAGGGGCCAGCAATCAGCCCCAGCATTTT,TRBV7-2,.,.,TRBJ1-5
CASSLVRALAGGYEQYF,TGTGCCAGCAGCTTAGTTCGGGCACTAGCGGGAGGCTACGAGCAGTACTTC,TRBV11-3,TRBD2,.,TRBJ2-7
CASSLRGRDQPQHF,TGTGCCAGCAGCTTGAGGGGCAGAGATCAGCCCCAGCATTTT,TRBV7-2,.,.,TRBJ1-5
CASSIAGGVSDTQYF,TGTGCCAGTAGTATCGCAGGGGGAGTCTCAGATACGCAGTATTTT,TRBV19,TRBD1,.,TRBJ2-3
CASSPRLEETQYF,TGCGCCAGCAGCCCGAGGTTGGAAGAGACCCAGTACTTC,TRBV10-1,.,.,TRBJ2-5